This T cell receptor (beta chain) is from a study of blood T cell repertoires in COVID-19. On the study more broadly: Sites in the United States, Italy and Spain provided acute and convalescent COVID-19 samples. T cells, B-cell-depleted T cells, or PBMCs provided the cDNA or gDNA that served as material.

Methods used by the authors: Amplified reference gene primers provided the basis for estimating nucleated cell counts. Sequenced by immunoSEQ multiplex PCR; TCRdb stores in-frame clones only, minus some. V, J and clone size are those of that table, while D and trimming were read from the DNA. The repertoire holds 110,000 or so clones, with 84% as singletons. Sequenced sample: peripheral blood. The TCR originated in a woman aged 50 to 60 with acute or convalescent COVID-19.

The CDR3 region is CATSDTQGVIANEQFF. CDR3 nucleotide sequence: TGTGCCACCAGTGATACACAGGGTGTCATAGCCAATGAGCAGTTCTTC. The rearrangement links TRBV24-1 to TRBJ2-1, with D tentatively TRBD1 (6 bases). Looked up from germline, CDR1 is KGHDR and CDR2 is SFDVKD. V was trimmed by 3 bases and J by 6 bases, leaving 17 bases between them. The length of the CDR3 is 16 residues.